This note documents a single TCR beta chain sequence. This record comes from a study of blood T cell repertoires in COVID-19. In the study overall: The United States, Italy and Spain were the sources of the acute and convalescent COVID-19 samples. Sample material is recorded as cDNA or gDNA derived from T cells, B-cell-depleted T cells, or PBMCs.

Per the germline V gene, CDR1 is KGHSH and CDR2 is LQKENI. V gave up 2 bases and J gave up 0 bases, with 8 bases separating them. CDR3 length: 15 residues. Original methodology: Amplified reference gene primers provided the basis for estimating nucleated cell counts. Here immunoSEQ multiplex PCR was the method, and the copy in TCRdb shows in-frame clones only, minus some. V and J calls and clone size are copied from that table; D and trimming were computed from the DNA. The sample consists of 50,000 to 70,000 clones, around 84% of them appearing once. Sequencing was performed on peripheral blood. The J gene is TRBJ1-5, the V gene TRBV18; D is undetermined. The sequence was obtained from a man between 50 and 59 years old with active COVID-19. CDR3 in amino acids: CASSPTPVSNQPQHF. The CDR3 DNA sequence: TGTGCCAGCTCACCAACTCCCGTTAGCAATCAGCCCCAGCATTTT.